Each of the 2 T cell receptor beta chains below was sequenced from the same sample in a study of OX40 agonist ivuxolimab in advanced cancers. TCRdb's copy holds only in-frame clones and misses some; the assay was immunoSEQ multiplex PCR. The table shows approximately 72,000 clones, with about four fifths occurring only once. Sequences were derived from CD4+ or CD8+ T cells sorted from blood, sampled in a trial of the OX40 agonist ivuxolimab. Receptors originate from an adult with an advanced solid tumor such as melanoma, head and neck, liver or kidney cancer.

J is TRBJ1-1 and V is TRBV7-8; possibly TRBD1 for D (5 bases). CDR1 SGHVS and CDR2 FQNEAQ come from the germline V gene. This CDR3 is built from 11 residues. Trimming pared 3 bases from V and 10 bases from J, leaving 9 bases between. CDR3 in amino acids: CASSLKGTAFF. In DNA, the CDR3 is TGTGCCAGCAGCTTGAAGGGGACAGCTTTCTTT. The full variable domain, with the rest looked up from reference TRBV7-8 and TRBJ1-1, is GAGVSQSPRYKVAKRGQDVALRCDPISGHVSLFWYQQALGQGPEFLTYFQNEAQLDKSGLPSDRFFAERPEGSVSTLKIQRTQQEDSAVYLCASSLKGTAFFGQGTRLTVV.

This chain connects TRBV6-6 to TRBJ1-2; 7 nucleotides agree with TRBD1. The germline V gene encodes CDR1 MNHNY and CDR2 SVGAGI (reference sequence). V shed 6 bases, J shed 4 bases, and the junction held 11 bases outside the gene matches. This CDR3 is built from 15 residues. CDR3 sequence (DNA): TGTGCCAGCAGCCCCCGGGGAGGGGGCCGCTATGGCTACACCTTC. Amino acids: CASSPRGGGRYGYTF.